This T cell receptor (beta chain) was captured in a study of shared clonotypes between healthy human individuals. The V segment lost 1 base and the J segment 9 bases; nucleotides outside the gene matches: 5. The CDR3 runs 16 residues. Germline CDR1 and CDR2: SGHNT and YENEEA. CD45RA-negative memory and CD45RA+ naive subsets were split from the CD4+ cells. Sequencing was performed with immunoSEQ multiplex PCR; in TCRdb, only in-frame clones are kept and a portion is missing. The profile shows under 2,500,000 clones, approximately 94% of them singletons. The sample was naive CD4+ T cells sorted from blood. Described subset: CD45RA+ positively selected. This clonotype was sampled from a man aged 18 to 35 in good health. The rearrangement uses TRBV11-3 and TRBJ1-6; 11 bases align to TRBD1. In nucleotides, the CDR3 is TGTGCCAGCAGCTTAGTTGGGGGACAGGGGGGTTCACCCCTCCACTTT. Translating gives CASSLVGGQGGSPLHF.